This TCR beta chain stems from a study of response to subunit inactivated influenza vaccine. Study findings and constraints: Authors suggested each seasonal influenza vaccination recruits few new T cells.

Regarding this clonotype: Antigen specificity is unknown.

The germline V gene encodes CDR1 SGHNT and CDR2 YENEEA. The CDR3 length is 15 residues. Trimming stripped 5 bases from V and 0 bases from J, with 11 bases between. TCRdb reprocessed the RT-PCR reads via MiXCR and lists one record per CDR3 protein. The sample contains some 550,000 distinct CDR3 sequences, around 25% of which appear only once. These records were also assigned to another study, of T cells expressing NK-cell markers. That paper adds: cDNA encoding TCR beta was synthesized via 5'RACE template switching incorporating UMIs. It was from sorted CD3+CD56+NKG2C+, CD3+CD56+NKG2C- and CD3+CD56-NKG2C+ T cells that TCR beta repertoires came. The eight sequenced donors comprised seven who were HCMV-seropositive and one who was seronegative. In a group of 5 to 7 donors, dominant NKG2C+ clonotypes represented about 1.0-7.5% of CD8+ T cells.

This specimen consisted of CD4+ T cells sorted from PBMCs, obtained roughly 12 days after vaccination. This TCR came from a man aged 45-65 years who received an inactivated influenza vaccine. The chain links TRBV11-3 to TRBJ2-1; no clear D. The CDR3 DNA sequence: TGTGCCAGCAGCCTCGACACGAGCTCCTACAATGAGCAGTTCTTC. Its protein is CASSLDTSSYNEQFF. The variable domain in full, completed from reference TRBV11-3 and TRBJ2-1, reads EAGVVQSPRYKIIEKKQPVAFWCNPISGHNTLYWYLQNLGQGPELLIRYENEEAVDDSQLPKDRFSAERLKGVDSTLKIQPAELGDSAVYLCASSLDTSSYNEQFFGPGTRLTVL.